The 3 T cell receptor beta chains below all came from one sample that was sequenced in a study of tumour-infiltrating T cells in Burkitt lymphoma. Measured with immunoSEQ multiplex PCR; TCRdb has only the in-frame clones, and not every one. Of about a thousand clones in the sample, under 15% were seen once. The source material was tumor tissue. These receptors all come from a human donor with diffuse large B-cell lymphoma.

The table lists this clone with a few counts. The V and J genes are TRBV29-1 and TRBJ1-2; no clear D. The CDR3 is 11 residues long. V was shortened by 5 bases and J by 6 bases, with 10 bases between the two germline ends. The germline V gene encodes CDR1 SQVTM and CDR2 ANQGSEA. The CDR3 DNA follows: TGCAGCGTTTCCGGGGAGAATGGCTACACCTTC. Residues: CSVSGENGYTF.

The gene calls are TRBV5-6 and TRBJ2-3; D is unclear. The length of the CDR3 is 11 residues. V was clipped by 2 bases and J by 9 bases, with 7 bases between them. Germline assignment: CDR1 SGHDT and CDR2 YYEEEE. Here the CDR3 reads CASSLGDTQYF. CDR3 sequence (DNA): TGTGCCAGCAGCTTAGGTGACACGCAGTATTTT.

The gene calls are TRBV18 and TRBJ2-1; tentative D call: TRBD1 (6 bases). The CDR3 covers 15 residues. Deletions cut 0 bases from V and 5 bases from J, with 11 bases between. Germline V gives CDR1 KGHSH, CDR2 LQKENI. Written as DNA, the CDR3 is TGTGCCAGCTCACCACCTATCCGGGACAACAATGAGCAGTTCTTC. Translation gives CASSPPIRDNNEQFF.